The 31 T cell receptor beta chains given below trace back to one sample, sequenced in a study of blood T cells in healthy people across ages. Primed by a sample-barcoded 5' primer and a J-beta primer mix, a second PCR proceeded for roughly 6 to 12 cycles. TCRdb passed the 5' RACE reads through MiXCR, listing each CDR3 protein once. The sample includes about 1.4 million distinct CDR3 sequences, approximately 60% seen only once; the top ten take 6.5% to 8%. What was sequenced was blood. The source is a man aged 18 to 35 in good health.

CDR3 DNA sequence: TGTGCCAGCAGTGAATCGGCCCTGGGGGGAACTGAAGCTTTCTTT. Its protein is CASSESALGGTEAFF. The chain has TRBV25-1 and TRBJ1-1; weak D call: TRBD1 (5 bases). Germline V gene data show CDR1 as MGHDK and CDR2 as SYGVNS. V was cut by 1 base and J by 5 bases, with 14 bases left in between. This CDR3 contains 15 residues.

The rearrangement joins TRBV7-2 to TRBJ2-1; TRBD2 matches 10 bases. V shed 5 bases and J 0 bases; nucleotides not matched to a gene: 10. The CDR3 covers 18 residues. Germline V gives CDR1 SGHTA, CDR2 FQGNSA. The CDR3 is CASSQISGRVSSYNEQFF. The CDR3, as DNA: TGTGCCAGCAGCCAGATCAGCGGGAGGGTTAGCTCCTACAATGAGCAGTTCTTC. Together with reference TRBV7-2 and TRBJ2-1, the CDR3 gives the full variable domain: GAGVSQSPSNKVTEKGKDVELRCDPISGHTALYWYRQSLGQGLEFLIYFQGNSAPDKSGLPSDRFSAERTGGSVSTLTIQRTQQEDSAVYLCASSQISGRVSSYNEQFFGPGTRLTVL.

This clonotype has a single count. In DNA, the CDR3 is TGTGCCAGCAGCTCTCCCGAAGTAGCGGGGGGGCCGAACCTAGGTACGCAGTATTTT. Its protein product is CASSSPEVAGGPNLGTQYF. The chain employs TRBV7-9 and TRBJ2-3, with 11 bases that match TRBD2. The ends lost 4 bases at V and 8 bases at J; junction bases unmatched: 20. This CDR3 spans 19 amino acids. Germline CDR1 is SEHNR and CDR2 is FQNEAQ (reference sequence).

The genes are TRBV5-1 and TRBJ2-5; D is perhaps TRBD1 or TRBD2 (6 bases each). The germline CDR1 and CDR2 sequences are SGHRS and YFSETQ. Trimming took off 0 bases at V and 1 base at J, with 13 bases between the two ends. CDR3 length: 16 amino acids. The DNA of the CDR3 is TGCGCCAGCAGCTTGGCCGGGGGCCTCCTCCAAGAGACCCAGTACTTC. Its protein is CASSLAGGLLQETQYF. Variable domain in full (rest from reference TRBV5-1 and TRBJ2-5): KAGVTQTPRYLIKTRGQQVTLSCSPISGHRSVSWYQQTPGQGLQFLFEYFSETQRNKGNFPGRFSGRQFSNSRSEMNVSTLELGDSALYLCASSLAGGLLQETQYFGPGTRLLVL.

The V gene is TRBV20-1, the J gene TRBJ1-2; D unresolved. The V end was cut by 0 bases, the J end by 8 bases, with 10 bases between. The germline CDR1 and CDR2 sequences are DFQATT and SNEGSKA (reference sequence). The CDR3 covers 12 residues. This CDR3 reads CSAREALPGYTF. The CDR3 DNA sequence: TGCAGTGCTAGAGAGGCTCTGCCGGGCTACACCTTC.

A word on this clonotype: One end of the junction is discordant with germline, which a read error may explain. The CDR3 region is CVSSLTGATEAFF. The DNA for the CDR3 is TGTGTCAGCAGTTTAACGGGGGCCACTGAGGCTTTCTTT. The V and J genes are TRBV12-3 or TRBV12-4 and TRBJ1-1; the D gene is possibly TRBD1 (6 bases). CDR3 length equals 13 residues.

The rearrangement uses TRBV6-5 and TRBJ2-3; 14 bases map to TRBD2. With V trimmed by 5 bases and J by 5 bases, 6 bases remained unmatched. The CDR3 is made up of 16 amino acids. Germline V gene data show CDR1 as MNHEY and CDR2 as SVGAGI. The CDR3 DNA reads as TGTGCCAGCAGTCAGGGGACTAGCGGGGGCGGAGATACGCAGTATTTT. As protein: CASSQGTSGGGDTQYF.

The chain combines TRBV5-1 with TRBJ1-1; no definite D call. Germline CDR1 reads SGHRS; CDR2 reads YFSETQ. The ends were cut back, 4 bases at V and 1 base at J, with 14 bases in the middle. The CDR3 spans 15 residues. The CDR3: CASSTRGSQNTEAFF. DNA for the CDR3: TGCGCCAGCAGCACACGCGGGTCTCAGAACACTGAAGCTTTCTTT.

The gene calls are TRBV6-5 and TRBJ1-2; D remains ambiguous. Trimming pared 5 bases from V and 4 bases from J, leaving 14 bases between. This CDR3 comprises 14 residues. Germline lookup yields CDR1 MNHEY and CDR2 SVGAGI. The CDR3 is CASSPARGGYGYTF. The CDR3 DNA is TGTGCCAGCAGTCCCGCGCGGGGTGGCTATGGCTACACCTTC.

The chain links TRBV5-6 to TRBJ2-3, with D possibly TRBD2 on 7 matching bases. Trimming took 2 bases from V and 6 from J, leaving 13 bases between them. Germline CDR1 SGHDT, CDR2 YYEEEE. The CDR3 contains 14 residues. Written as DNA, the CDR3 is TGTGCCAGCAGCTTCGCACAGGGAGGGGATACGCAGTATTTT. This gives the protein CASSFAQGGDTQYF.

The J gene is TRBJ2-4, the V gene TRBV4-1; perhaps TRBD1 as D (5 bases). The J call may be mistaken, given a closer DNA end match to TRBJ2-7. The germline V gene encodes CDR1 MGHRA and CDR2 YSYEKL. CDR3 size: 16 residues. The CDR3 DNA is TGCGCCAGCAGCCAATGGGCAGGGAAGAGCTCCTACGAGCAGTACTTC. Translated, it gives CASSQWAGKSSYEQYF.

The CDR3 loop reads CASSQTSNEQFF. CDR3 sequence (DNA): TGTGCCAGCAGCCAGACTAGCAATGAGCAGTTCTTC. The gene calls are TRBV4-2 and TRBJ2-1, with D perhaps TRBD2 (6 bases). The CDR3 runs 12 residues. Germline V lookup: CDR1 LGHNA, CDR2 YNFKEQ. V was pared by 3 bases and J by 6 bases, with 6 bases between.

V and J are TRBV11-2 and TRBJ1-1, with TRBD1 matching over 7 bases. Unmatched junction bases numbered 9, after V lost 5 bases and J lost 3 bases. The CDR3 covers 15 residues. Germline V gene data show CDR1 as SGHAT and CDR2 as FQNNGV. Here the CDR3 DNA reads TGTGCCAGCAGCCCGTCCGGGACAGCAGACACTGAAGCTTTCTTT. Its protein product is CASSPSGTADTEAFF.

The chain combines TRBV20-1 with TRBJ2-4, with unresolved D. The J call is doubtful: the DNA matches TRBJ2-7 better. CDR1 DFQATT and CDR2 SNEGSKA come from the germline V gene (reference sequence). This CDR3 has 12 amino acids. The CDR3 nucleotides read TGCAGTGCTAGAGAAGTTTCGTTCGAGCAGTACTTC. This codes for CSAREVSFEQYF.

Remarks on this clonotype: This CDR3 is missing its conserved last phenylalanine or tryptophan, likely due to a read error. The rearrangement links TRBV4-1 to TRBJ2-4, with D possibly TRBD2 on 5 matching bases. The J call may be faulty, since TRBJ2-7 better matches the DNA end. Germline V gene lookup returns CDR1 MGHRA and CDR2 YSYEKL. The CDR3 spans 17 residues. Written as DNA, the CDR3 is TGCGCCAGCAGCACGGCGGATGGAACGGGAACTTACTACGAGCAGTACTAC. This codes for CASSTADGTGTYYEQYY.

This clonotype was seen more than once but under ten times. V usage is TRBV9 and J usage is TRBJ1-2, with TRBD1 matching over 7 bases. This CDR3 has 14 amino acids. V lost 2 bases and J lost 2; bases outside the gene matches: 3. Germline V gene data show CDR1 as SGDLS and CDR2 as YYNGEE. The CDR3 here is CASSVIQGNYGYTF. The CDR3 DNA follows: TGTGCCAGCAGCGTCATACAGGGGAACTATGGCTACACCTTC.

The V gene is TRBV20-1, the J gene TRBJ2-3; D is perhaps TRBD2 (6 bases). The germline V gene encodes CDR1 DFQATT and CDR2 SNEGSKA (reference sequence). The CDR3 length is 13 residues. Between the trimmed V and J ends, which lost 5 bases and 1 base, there was a span of 10 bases. In DNA form, the CDR3 reads TGCAGTGCTGAGGCTAGCGGCACAGATACGCAGTATTTT. Its translation: CSAEASGTDTQYF.

The chain combines TRBV20-1 with TRBJ2-1; D uncertain. This CDR3 comprises 15 residues. V was cut by 0 bases and J by 9 bases, with 18 bases left in between. CDR1 DFQATT and CDR2 SNEGSKA come from the germline V gene (reference sequence). CDR3 residues: CSARESDTHRSEQFF. CDR3 sequence (DNA): TGCAGTGCTAGAGAAAGTGACACCCATCGGAGTGAGCAGTTCTTC.

The chain has TRBV4-1 and TRBJ2-4, with D perhaps TRBD1 or TRBD2 (5 bases each). Trimming cost V 3 bases and J 13 bases, with 19 bases left between them. The germline V gene encodes CDR1 MGHRA and CDR2 YSYEKL. This CDR3 comprises 14 residues. The CDR3 spells CASSHTSLTREQYF. In DNA form, the CDR3 reads TGCGCCAGCAGCCATACCAGTTTGACCAGGGAGCAGTACTTC.

This chain links TRBV5-6 with TRBJ2-3, with 7 positions matching TRBD2. Per germline, CDR1 SGHDT and CDR2 YYEEEE. After removal of 2 bases from V and 6 bases from J, the junction contained 6 bases not matched to a gene. This CDR3 has 14 residues. CDR3 sequence (DNA): TGTGCCAGCAGCTTAAGCGGGATGTTGGATACGCAGTATTTT. Encoded protein: CASSLSGMLDTQYF.

This clonotype was found once. The gene calls are TRBV12-3 or TRBV12-4 and TRBJ1-2; D may be TRBD1 (5 bases). The V end was cut by 6 bases, the J end by 6 bases, with 17 bases between. The CDR3 length is 14 residues. CDR3 in DNA: TGTGCCAGCAGACCCTTGGTGGGGGAGAATGGCTACACCTTC. Its protein product is CASRPLVGENGYTF.

This chain connects TRBV4-2 to TRBJ2-1; the match to TRBD1 covers 7 bases. This CDR3 has 17 amino acids. V was pared by 0 bases and J by 1 base, with 6 bases of the junction left unmatched. Germline CDR1 LGHNA, CDR2 YNFKEQ. DNA of the CDR3: TGTGCCAGCAGCCAAGAAGACGGGACAGAATCCTACAATGAGCAGTTCTTC. Amino acids: CASSQEDGTESYNEQFF.

This chain links TRBV20-1 with TRBJ2-1, with D maybe TRBD2 (5 bases). V lost 7 bases, J lost 1 base, and 14 bases lay in between. The V gene's germline CDR1 is DFQATT and CDR2 SNEGSKA (reference sequence). The CDR3 has 14 residues. This chain's CDR3 is CSVHSPGSYNEQFF. In nucleotides, the CDR3 is TGCAGTGTCCACTCTCCGGGATCCTACAATGAGCAGTTCTTC.

This chain links TRBV11-2 with TRBJ2-7, with unresolved D. With the DNA end fitting TRBJ2-5 better, the J assignment may be wrong. Germline CDR1 is SGHAT and CDR2 is FQNNGV. The CDR3 contains 14 residues. The DNA for the CDR3 is TGTGCCAGCAGCCTCCCGTGGGCGTCAGAGACCCAGTACTTC. Translating it yields CASSLPWASETQYF.

The chain joins TRBV3-1 to TRBJ2-1; 10 bases line up with TRBD1. Germline assignment: CDR1 LGHDT and CDR2 YNNKEL (reference sequence). V shed 1 base and J 7 bases; nucleotides not matched to a gene: 4. The CDR3 spans 15 residues. For the CDR3, the DNA is TGTGCCAGCAGCCAAGGGGACAGGGGCATGAATGAGCAGTTCTTC. Translation gives CASSQGDRGMNEQFF.

This clonotype was observed at least ten times. The gene calls are TRBV18 and TRBJ2-6; 7 positions match TRBD1. V shed 3 bases and J 9 bases; nucleotides not matched to a gene: 8. The CDR3 has 15 amino acids. Germline V gene sequence: CDR1 KGHSH, CDR2 LQKENI. The CDR3 bases are TGTGCCAGCTCACCCGGGACAGAGAGGGTCAACGTCCTGACTTTC. Its protein is CASSPGTERVNVLTF.

J is TRBJ2-3 and V is TRBV6-2 or TRBV6-3; D is unclear. The CDR3 runs to 11 residues. Germline V gene lookup returns CDR1 MNHEY and CDR2 SVGEGT. V was trimmed by 7 bases and J by 8 bases, leaving 10 bases between them. CDR3 protein: CASNAASTQYF. In DNA form, the CDR3 reads TGTGCCAGCAACGCGGCTAGTACGCAGTATTTT.

The chain links TRBV20-1 to TRBJ2-4, with a tentative D call TRBD1 (6 bases). Matching the DNA end better, TRBJ2-7 makes the J call doubtful. Germline V gene data show CDR1 as DFQATT and CDR2 as SNEGSKA (reference sequence). The length of the CDR3 is 14 residues. This CDR3 is CSADRQEQKHEQYF. The CDR3 nucleotides are TGCAGTGCTGATCGACAGGAACAAAAGCACGAGCAGTACTTC.

The V gene is TRBV6-5, the J gene TRBJ2-6; possible D gene TRBD2, 6 bases. Germline loops: CDR1 MNHEY, CDR2 SVGAGI. Trimming cost V 10 bases and J 6 bases, with 10 bases left between them. This CDR3 comprises 12 residues. The DNA for the CDR3 is TGTGCCACCGGGGGAGAGGCCAACGTCCTGACTTTC. Its translation: CATGGEANVLTF.

This clonotype was found a few times. The V call is TRBV12-3 or TRBV12-4, the J call TRBJ1-1, with D possibly TRBD1 on 5 matching bases. This CDR3 region has 13 residues. The V end lost 7 bases, the J end lost 5 bases, and 14 bases lay between the germline ends. CDR3 bases: TGTGCCAGCACCCCGGGTTGGGGGACTGAAGCTTTCTTT. This encodes CASTPGWGTEAFF.

The chain couples TRBV27 to TRBJ2-3; D is unresolved. The germline CDR1 and CDR2 sequences are MNHEY and SMNVEV (reference sequence). This CDR3 comprises 13 residues. Trimming left V 5 bases short and J 4 bases short, with 10 bases between. The CDR3 is CASSPPESDTQYF. CDR3 in DNA: TGTGCCAGCAGTCCCCCTGAATCAGATACGCAGTATTTT.